One sample yielded the 23 T cell receptor beta chains listed below, sequenced in a study of PD-1 blockade in classical Hodgkin lymphoma. TCRdb's copy holds only in-frame clones and misses some; the assay was immunoSEQ multiplex PCR. The sample yields some 110,000 clones, approximately 89% seen once. Noted time point: cycle 4 day 1 (C4D1), after 5 to 7 weeks of nivolumab. After autologous stem cell transplantation all patients relapsed, and prior brentuximab vedotin exposure differed between cohorts. Source: peripheral blood mononuclear cells (PBMCs), taken before the fourth cycle of nivolumab. The receptors shown here come from a human donor with classical Hodgkin lymphoma.

The rearrangement uses TRBV28 and TRBJ1-1; D may be TRBD1 (5 bases). With 6 bases removed from V and 4 bases from J, the gap between germline ends came to 12 bases. The germline gives CDR1 MDHEN, CDR2 SYDVKM. CDR3 length: 13 residues. DNA of the CDR3: TGTGCCAGCAGGGAGCCCGGGGGCACTGAAGCTTTCTTT. It translates to CASREPGGTEAFF.

V gene TRBV7-9 combines with J gene TRBJ2-1; 14 nucleotides agree with TRBD2. Looked up from germline, CDR1 is SEHNR and CDR2 is FQNEAQ (reference sequence). V gave up 5 bases and J gave up 9 bases; unmatched junction bases: 12. This CDR3 is 17 amino acids long. CDR3: CASSPRGTSGSLGEQFF. In DNA, the CDR3 is TGTGCCAGCAGCCCCAGGGGGACTAGCGGGAGTCTGGGTGAGCAGTTCTTC.

The chain couples TRBV6-5 to TRBJ1-2, with a possible D match to TRBD1 (5 bases). Trimming left V 7 bases short and J 4 bases short, with 16 bases between. The CDR3 loop spans 14 amino acids. Per the germline V gene, CDR1 is MNHEY and CDR2 is SVGAGI. CDR3 sequence reads: CASKSGLGGYGYTF. In nucleotides, the CDR3 is TGTGCCAGCAAGTCAGGGTTAGGTGGCTATGGCTACACCTTC.

V gene TRBV28 combines with J gene TRBJ1-2; a weak D match, TRBD1 (6 bases). CDR1 and CDR2 (germline): MDHEN, SYDVKM. V lost 6 bases to trimming and J lost 3 bases, with 14 bases between them. The CDR3 totals 14 residues. In nucleotides, the CDR3 is TGTGCCAGCAGAGAACAGGGAACAGACTATGGCTACACCTTC. Translated: CASREQGTDYGYTF.

V is TRBV6-1 and J is TRBJ1-2; no firm D call. V lost 5 bases and J 5 bases, leaving 12 bases between the germline ends. The germline V gene has CDR1 MNHNS and CDR2 SASEGT. This CDR3 comprises 13 residues. CDR3 bases: TGTGCCAGCAGTAGCACGGGCTTTTATGGCTACACCTTC. It encodes CASSSTGFYGYTF.

V and J are TRBV28 and TRBJ2-2; D is perhaps TRBD1 (5 bases). The V gene lost 8 bases and the J gene lost 0 bases, with 13 bases spanning the gap. The germline V gene encodes CDR1 MDHEN and CDR2 SYDVKM. The CDR3 has 15 residues. This CDR3 is CASASGHTNTGELFF. CDR3 DNA: TGTGCCAGCGCCTCCGGACATACGAACACCGGGGAGCTGTTTTTT.

The genes are TRBV18 and TRBJ2-7; D call uncertain. Trimming cost V 6 bases and J 1 base, with 10 bases left between them. There are 13 residues in the CDR3. The germline V gene has CDR1 KGHSH and CDR2 LQKENI. CDR3: CASSPGLSYEQYF. The CDR3 nucleotides read TGTGCCAGCTCCCCCGGCCTTTCCTACGAGCAGTACTTC. Full variable domain (rest looked up from reference TRBV18 and TRBJ2-7): NAGVMQNPRHLVRRRGQEARLRCSPMKGHSHVYWYRQLPEEGLKFMVYLQKENIIDESGMPKERFSAEFPKEGPSILRIQQVVRGDSAAYFCASSPGLSYEQYFGPGTRLTVT.

This clone was seen a single time. The CDR3 DNA sequence: TGTGCCAGCAGAACCCCCATTATGTGGGAGACCCAGTACTTC. Protein: CASRTPIMWETQYF. The chain employs TRBV28 and TRBJ2-5; no firm D call. Trimming stripped 6 bases from V and 5 bases from J, with 16 bases between. CDR3 length: 14 amino acids. The germline V gene encodes CDR1 MDHEN and CDR2 SYDVKM.

The chain is built from TRBV25-1 and TRBJ1-2; D uncertain. The germline V gene has CDR1 MGHDK and CDR2 SYGVNS. The CDR3 consists of 13 residues. The V gene lost 3 bases and the J gene lost 4 bases, with 9 bases spanning the gap. CDR3 residues: CASSDRLPYGYTF. Written as DNA, the CDR3 is TGTGCCAGCAGTGACCGGCTGCCCTATGGCTACACCTTC.

The V call is TRBV20-1, the J call TRBJ1-2; D remains ambiguous. Germline CDR1 and CDR2: DFQATT and SNEGSKA (reference sequence). The V end was cut by 4 bases, the J end by 3 bases, with 6 bases between. The CDR3 covers 11 residues. The CDR3 DNA sequence: TGCAGTGCTACCCAAGACTATGGCTACACCTTC. It is translated as CSATQDYGYTF.

The J gene is TRBJ2-3, the V gene TRBV18; either TRBD1 or TRBD2 may supply D (5 bases each). The germline V gene has CDR1 KGHSH and CDR2 LQKENI. The V and J ends lost 3 bases and 1 base respectively, with 17 bases between them. The CDR3 contains 17 residues. CDR3 coding DNA: TGTGCCAGCTCACCTCTCGTAGGGGTGGAGGGCACAGATACGCAGTATTTT. The encoded protein is CASSPLVGVEGTDTQYF. Filled out from reference TRBV18 and TRBJ2-3, the complete variable domain reads NAGVMQNPRHLVRRRGQEARLRCSPMKGHSHVYWYRQLPEEGLKFMVYLQKENIIDESGMPKERFSAEFPKEGPSILRIQQVVRGDSAAYFCASSPLVGVEGTDTQYFGPGTRLTVL.

This chain uses TRBV28 with TRBJ2-5; D is undetermined. The ends were cut back, 2 bases at V and 5 bases at J, with 6 bases in the middle. CDR1 is MDHEN, CDR2 SYDVKM, per germline. This CDR3 is built from 12 residues. CDR3 sequence: CASSLLWETQYF. The CDR3 DNA is TGTGCCAGCAGTTTACTTTGGGAGACCCAGTACTTC.

The chain joins TRBV11-3 to TRBJ2-3; D is uncertain. Per germline, CDR1 SGHNT and CDR2 YENEEA. V was cut by 3 bases and J by 3 bases, with 10 bases left in between. The CDR3 loop spans 14 amino acids. CDR3 DNA: TGTGCCAGCAGCTTCTTTGGTGCGACAGATACGCAGTATTTT. It yields the protein CASSFFGATDTQYF.

V is TRBV28 and J is TRBJ1-5, with 8 bases fitting TRBD1. CDR3 length: 16 amino acids. In germline, CDR1 is MDHEN, CDR2 SYDVKM. V dropped 2 bases and J dropped 5; count of bases not matched to a gene: 8. This chain's CDR3 is CASSLQGANFDQPQHF. In DNA, the CDR3 is TGTGCCAGCAGTTTACAGGGGGCGAATTTCGATCAGCCCCAGCATTTT.

This clone showed up just once. The rearrangement joins TRBV6-5 to TRBJ2-7; 7 bases fit TRBD2. The CDR3 consists of 14 residues. The germline V gene encodes CDR1 MNHEY and CDR2 SVGAGI. J was trimmed by 2 bases and V by 2 bases; bases with no gene match: 3. The CDR3 loop reads CASSYKRDPYEQYF. For the CDR3, the DNA is TGTGCCAGCAGTTACAAGCGGGACCCCTACGAGCAGTACTTC.

V is TRBV19 and J is TRBJ2-7, with D perhaps matching TRBD1 (6 bases). The CDR3 runs 13 residues. Trimming took off 5 bases at V and 6 bases at J, with 14 bases between the two ends. Germline loops: CDR1 LNHDA, CDR2 SQIVND (reference sequence). The CDR3: CASSRTGQFEQYF. CDR3 in DNA: TGTGCCAGTAGTCGAACAGGACAGTTCGAGCAGTACTTC.

The V call is TRBV6-5, the J call TRBJ2-4; D possibly corresponds to TRBD2 (6 bases). Trimming shortened V by 0 bases and J by 8 bases, and 14 bases separated the two germline ends. The CDR3 extends over 15 amino acids. Germline V CDR1 and CDR2: MNHEY, SVGAGI. The CDR3 region is CASSYSITGGDIQYF. CDR3 DNA: TGTGCCAGCAGTTACTCTATTACAGGCGGGGACATTCAGTACTTC.

Points on this clone: Different DNA sequences within this sample yield the same CDR3. V and J are TRBV7-2 and TRBJ2-7; D remains ambiguous. Germline CDR1 SGHTA, CDR2 FQGNSA. The CDR3 has 14 amino acids. V lost 1 base and J 0 bases, leaving 7 bases between the germline ends. This CDR3 reads CASSLGHSSYEQYF. The CDR3 region has the DNA TGTGCCAGCAGCTTAGGACACAGCTCCTACGAGCAGTACTTC.

The chain has TRBV9 and TRBJ2-1, with 9 bases matching TRBD2. Germline V gene lookup returns CDR1 SGDLS and CDR2 YYNGEE. The V and J ends lost 1 base and 7 bases, in that order; junction bases with no gene match: 6. This CDR3 region has 15 residues. The CDR3 nucleotides are TGTGCCAGCAGCGTAAATCCTAGCGGGATTAATGAGCAGTTCTTC. Amino acids: CASSVNPSGINEQFF. Filled out from reference TRBV9 and TRBJ2-1, the complete variable domain reads DSGVTQTPKHLITATGQRVTLRCSPRSGDLSVYWYQQSLDQGLQFLIQYYNGEERAKGNILERFSAQQFPDLHSELNLSSLELGDSALYFCASSVNPSGINEQFFGPGTRLTVL.

The chain combines TRBV27 with TRBJ1-4, with 12 nucleotides matching TRBD1. Germline CDR1 reads MNHEY; CDR2 reads SMNVEV (reference sequence). The CDR3 length is 17 residues. V lost 8 bases and J lost 3; bases outside the gene matches: 10. The CDR3 is CASGRDRGLLANEKLFF. The CDR3 region has the DNA TGTGCCAGCGGCCGGGACAGGGGGCTTTTGGCTAATGAAAAACTGTTTTTT.

The rearrangement links TRBV15 to TRBJ2-1; D not certain. This CDR3 is built from 15 residues. Trimming shortened V by 0 bases and J by 3 bases, and 9 bases separated the two germline ends. CDR1 is LNHNV, CDR2 YYDKDF, per germline (reference sequence). The CDR3 is CATSRDGQDYNEQFF. As DNA, the CDR3 is TGTGCCACCAGCAGAGATGGCCAGGACTACAATGAGCAGTTCTTC.

In its sample, this clone was seen once. The DNA of the CDR3 is TGCGCCAGCAGCCAAGATGGGGGACAGGTCTATGGCTACACCTTC. Protein: CASSQDGGQVYGYTF. The J gene is TRBJ1-2, the V gene TRBV4-3, with TRBD1 matching over 8 bases. The germline gives CDR1 LGHNA, CDR2 YSLEER. The CDR3 contains 15 residues. J was trimmed by 4 bases and V by 0 bases; bases with no gene match: 4.

The chain couples TRBV2 to TRBJ2-2; 10 bases agree with TRBD2. The J segment lost 4 bases and the V segment lost 7 bases, leaving 12 bases of the junction unmatched. The CDR3 totals 17 residues. CDR1 SNHLY and CDR2 FYNNEI come from the germline V gene. CDR3 protein: CASIVGLAGARTGELFF. The CDR3 DNA is TGTGCCAGCATTGTGGGGCTAGCGGGAGCTCGCACCGGGGAGCTGTTTTTT.